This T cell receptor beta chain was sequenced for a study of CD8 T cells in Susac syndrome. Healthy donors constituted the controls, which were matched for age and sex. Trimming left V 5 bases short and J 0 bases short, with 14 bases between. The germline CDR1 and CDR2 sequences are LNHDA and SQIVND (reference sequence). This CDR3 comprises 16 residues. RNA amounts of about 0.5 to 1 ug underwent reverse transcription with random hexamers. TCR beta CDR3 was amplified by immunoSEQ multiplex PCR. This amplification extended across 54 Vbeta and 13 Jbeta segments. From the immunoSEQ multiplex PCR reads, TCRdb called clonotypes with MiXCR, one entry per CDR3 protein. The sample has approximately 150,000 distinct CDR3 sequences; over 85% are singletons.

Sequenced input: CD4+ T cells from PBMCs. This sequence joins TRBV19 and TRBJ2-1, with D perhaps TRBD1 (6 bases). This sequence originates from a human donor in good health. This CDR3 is CASSRTVGSSYNEQFF. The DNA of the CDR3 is TGTGCCAGTAGTCGGACAGTCGGAAGCTCCTACAATGAGCAGTTCTTC. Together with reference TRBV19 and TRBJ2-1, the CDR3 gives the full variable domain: DGGITQSPKYLFRKEGQNVTLSCEQNLNHDAMYWYRQDPGQGLRLIYYSQIVNDFQKGDIAEGYSVSREKKESFPLTVTSAQKNPTAFYLCASSRTVGSSYNEQFFGPGTRLTVL.